This TCR beta chain was found in a study of molecular identifiers for immune sequencing clone quantification. The CDR3 is 14 amino acids. The V end was cut by 7 bases, the J end by 8 bases, with 18 bases between. Germline-derived CDR1 and CDR2 are SGHRS and YFSETQ. TCRdb used MiXCR to reprocess the PCR reads, holding one entry per CDR3 protein. This table holds about 640,000 distinct CDR3 sequences, about 20% found once. Concerning this clonotype: This may be a read error, as it is one base from a much larger clone.

The V gene is TRBV5-1, the J gene TRBJ1-4, with D tentatively TRBD1 (6 bases). Sequences were obtained from naive CD8+ T cells from blood, with Jurkat cell RNA spiked in. Subset in this sample: FACS-sorted CD8+CD4-CCR7+CD45RA+ naive T cells. This clonotype was obtained from a human donor in good health. Some libraries in this study had Jurkat cell RNA spiked in. CDR3 DNA sequence: TGCGCCAGCGCGCCAGGGGCAGACTCAGAAAAACTGTTTTTT. Its translation is CASAPGADSEKLFF.